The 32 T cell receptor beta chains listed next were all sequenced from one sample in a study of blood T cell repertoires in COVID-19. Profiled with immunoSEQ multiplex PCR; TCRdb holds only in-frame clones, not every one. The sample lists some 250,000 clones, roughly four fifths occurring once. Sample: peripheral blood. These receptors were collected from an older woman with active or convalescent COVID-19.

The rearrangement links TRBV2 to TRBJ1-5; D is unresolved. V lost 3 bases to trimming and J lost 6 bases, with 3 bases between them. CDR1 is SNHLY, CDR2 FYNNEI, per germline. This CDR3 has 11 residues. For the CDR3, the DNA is TGTGCCAGCAGTGACGGTCAGCCCCAGCATTTT. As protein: CASSDGQPQHF.

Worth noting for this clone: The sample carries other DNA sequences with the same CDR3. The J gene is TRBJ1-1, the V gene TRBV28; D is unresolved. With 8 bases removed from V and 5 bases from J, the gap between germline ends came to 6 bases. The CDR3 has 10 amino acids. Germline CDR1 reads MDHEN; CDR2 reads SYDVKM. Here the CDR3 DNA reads TGTGCCAGCCGGGAGACTGAAGCTTTCTTT. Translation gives CASRETEAFF.

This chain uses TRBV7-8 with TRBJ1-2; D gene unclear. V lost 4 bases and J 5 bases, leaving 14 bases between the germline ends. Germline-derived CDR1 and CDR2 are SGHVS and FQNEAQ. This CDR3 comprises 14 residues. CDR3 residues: CASSSPQSSYGYTF. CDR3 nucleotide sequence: TGTGCCAGCAGCTCACCACAGTCCTCATATGGCTACACCTTC.

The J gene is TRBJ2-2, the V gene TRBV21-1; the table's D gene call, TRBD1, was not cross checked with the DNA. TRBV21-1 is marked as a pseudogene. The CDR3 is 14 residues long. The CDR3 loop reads CASNPDRANGELFF. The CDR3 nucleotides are TGTGCCAGCAACCCGGACAGGGCAAACGGGGAGCTGTTTTTT.

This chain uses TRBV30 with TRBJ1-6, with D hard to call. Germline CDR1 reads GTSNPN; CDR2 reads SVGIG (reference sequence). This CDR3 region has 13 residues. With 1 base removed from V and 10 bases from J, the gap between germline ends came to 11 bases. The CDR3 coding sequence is TGTGCCTGGAGTGGGAGGGCTCGCTCACCCCTCCACTTT. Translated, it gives CAWSGRARSPLHF.

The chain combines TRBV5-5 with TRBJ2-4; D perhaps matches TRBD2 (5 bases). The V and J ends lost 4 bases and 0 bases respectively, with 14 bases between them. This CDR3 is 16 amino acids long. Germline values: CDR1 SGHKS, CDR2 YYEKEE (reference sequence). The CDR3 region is CASSPSLSLAKNIQYF. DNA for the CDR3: TGTGCCAGCAGCCCTAGCCTCTCCCTAGCCAAAAACATTCAGTACTTC.

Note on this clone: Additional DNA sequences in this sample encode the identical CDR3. The CDR3 spells CASRRGQGNQPQHF. DNA for the CDR3: TGCGCCAGTCGAAGGGGGCAGGGCAATCAGCCCCAGCATTTT. The gene calls are TRBV10-2 and TRBJ1-5; 7 nucleotides line up with TRBD1. V lost 9 bases and J lost 2; bases outside the gene matches: 7. Per germline, CDR1 WSHSY and CDR2 SAAADI. The CDR3 is 14 amino acids.

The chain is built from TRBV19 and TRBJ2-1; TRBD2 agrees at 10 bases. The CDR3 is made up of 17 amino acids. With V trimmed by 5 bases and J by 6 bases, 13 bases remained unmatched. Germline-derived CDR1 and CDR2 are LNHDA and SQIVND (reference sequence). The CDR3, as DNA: TGTGCCAGTAGTCCACCCAGTTACAGCGGGGGGGCCAATGAGCAGTTCTTC. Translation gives CASSPPSYSGGANEQFF.

The CDR3 protein is CACPPWQGSGYTF. Written as DNA, the CDR3 is TGTGCCTGCCCACCTTGGCAGGGATCTGGCTACACCTTC. The genes are TRBV30 and TRBJ1-2, with D perhaps TRBD1 (5 bases). CDR1 is GTSNPN and CDR2 is SVGIG in the germline V gene (reference sequence). This CDR3 contains 13 residues. Trimming took 6 bases from V and 7 from J, leaving 18 bases between them.

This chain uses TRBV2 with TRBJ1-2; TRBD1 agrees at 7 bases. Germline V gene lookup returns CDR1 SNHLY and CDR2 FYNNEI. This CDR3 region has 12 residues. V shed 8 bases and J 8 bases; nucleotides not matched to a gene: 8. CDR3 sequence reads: CASRRDSRGYTF. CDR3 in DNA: TGTGCCAGCCGTAGGGACAGCCGGGGCTACACCTTC.

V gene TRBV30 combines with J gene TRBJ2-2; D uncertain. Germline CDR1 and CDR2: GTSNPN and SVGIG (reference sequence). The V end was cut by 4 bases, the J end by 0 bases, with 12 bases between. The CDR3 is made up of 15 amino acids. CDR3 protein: CAWTGDATNTGELFF. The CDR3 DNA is TGTGCCTGGACGGGTGACGCGACGAACACCGGGGAGCTGTTTTTT.

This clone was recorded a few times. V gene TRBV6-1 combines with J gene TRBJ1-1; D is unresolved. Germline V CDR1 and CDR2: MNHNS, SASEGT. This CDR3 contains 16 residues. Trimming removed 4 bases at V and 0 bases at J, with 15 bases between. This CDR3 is CASSARRTFMNTEAFF. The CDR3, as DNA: TGTGCCAGCAGTGCGCGGCGGACTTTCATGAACACTGAAGCTTTCTTT.

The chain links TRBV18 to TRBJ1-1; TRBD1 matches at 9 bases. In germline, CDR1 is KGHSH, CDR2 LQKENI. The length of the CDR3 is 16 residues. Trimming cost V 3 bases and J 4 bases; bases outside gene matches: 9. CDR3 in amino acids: CASSPRWDRVGTEAFF. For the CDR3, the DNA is TGTGCCAGCTCACCCCGGTGGGACAGGGTGGGCACTGAAGCTTTCTTT.

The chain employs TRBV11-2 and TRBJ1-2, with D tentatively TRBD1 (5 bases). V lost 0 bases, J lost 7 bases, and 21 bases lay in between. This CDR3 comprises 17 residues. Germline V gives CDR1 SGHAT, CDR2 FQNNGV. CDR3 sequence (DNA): TGTGCCAGCAGCTTAGAATCCAGGGTAGAATTTCATCGTGGCTACACCTTC. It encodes CASSLESRVEFHRGYTF.

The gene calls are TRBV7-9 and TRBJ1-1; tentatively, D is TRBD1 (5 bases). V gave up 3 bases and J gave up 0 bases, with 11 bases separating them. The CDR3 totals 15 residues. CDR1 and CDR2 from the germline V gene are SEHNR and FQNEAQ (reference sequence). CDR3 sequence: CASSFRQTLNTEAFF. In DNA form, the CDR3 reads TGTGCCAGCAGCTTTCGACAGACTTTGAACACTGAAGCTTTCTTT.

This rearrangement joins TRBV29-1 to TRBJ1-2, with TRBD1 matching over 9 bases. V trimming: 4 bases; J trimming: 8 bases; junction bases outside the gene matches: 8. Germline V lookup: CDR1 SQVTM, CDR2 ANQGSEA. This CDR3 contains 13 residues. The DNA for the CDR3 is TGCAGCGTTGGGCCGGGACAGGGTGGCGGCTACACCTTC. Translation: CSVGPGQGGGYTF.

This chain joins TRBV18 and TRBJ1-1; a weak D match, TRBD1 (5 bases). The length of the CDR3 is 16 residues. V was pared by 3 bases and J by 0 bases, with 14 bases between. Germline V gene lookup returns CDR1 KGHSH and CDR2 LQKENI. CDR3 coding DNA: TGTGCCAGCTCACCTTACGTGGGGGGGGTGAACACTGAAGCTTTCTTT. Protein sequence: CASSPYVGGVNTEAFF.

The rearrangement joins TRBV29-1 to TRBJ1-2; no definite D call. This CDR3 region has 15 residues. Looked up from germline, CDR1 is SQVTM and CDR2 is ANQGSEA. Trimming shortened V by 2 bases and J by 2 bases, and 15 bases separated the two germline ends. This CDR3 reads CSVELIGERNYGYTF. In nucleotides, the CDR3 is TGCAGCGTTGAATTGATCGGGGAGAGGAACTATGGCTACACCTTC.

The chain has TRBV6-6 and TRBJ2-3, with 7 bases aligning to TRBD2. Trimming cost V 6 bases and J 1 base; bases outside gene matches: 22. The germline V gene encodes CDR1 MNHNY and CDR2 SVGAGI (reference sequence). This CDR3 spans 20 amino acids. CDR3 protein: CASSIPRLAAGPMGTDTQYF. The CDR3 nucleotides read TGTGCCAGCAGCATACCGCGACTAGCAGCTGGGCCTATGGGCACAGATACGCAGTATTTT.

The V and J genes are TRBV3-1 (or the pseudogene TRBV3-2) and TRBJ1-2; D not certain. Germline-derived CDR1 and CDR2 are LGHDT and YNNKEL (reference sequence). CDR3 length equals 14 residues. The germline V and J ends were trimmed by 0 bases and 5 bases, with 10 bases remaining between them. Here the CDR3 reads CASSQDLGVYGYTF. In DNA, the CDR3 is TGTGCCAGCAGCCAAGATCTTGGAGTTTATGGCTACACCTTC.

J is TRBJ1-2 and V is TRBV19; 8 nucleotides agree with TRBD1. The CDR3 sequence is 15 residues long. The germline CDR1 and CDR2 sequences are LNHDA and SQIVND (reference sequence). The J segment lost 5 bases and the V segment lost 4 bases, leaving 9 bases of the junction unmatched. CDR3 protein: CASSTRTGTVYGYTF. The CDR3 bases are TGTGCCAGTAGTACCCGGACAGGGACAGTGTATGGCTACACCTTC.

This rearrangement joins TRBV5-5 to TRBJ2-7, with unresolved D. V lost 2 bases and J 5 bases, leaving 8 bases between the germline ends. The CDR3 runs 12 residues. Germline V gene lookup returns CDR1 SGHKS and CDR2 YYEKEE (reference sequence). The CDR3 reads CASSFRLNEQYF. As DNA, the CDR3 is TGTGCCAGCAGCTTTAGATTAAACGAGCAGTACTTC. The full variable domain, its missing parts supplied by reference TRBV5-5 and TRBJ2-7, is DAGVTQSPTHLIKTRGQQVTLRCSPISGHKSVSWYQQVLGQGPQFIFQYYEKEERGRGNFPDRFSARQFPNYSSELNVNALLLGDSALYLCASSFRLNEQYFGPGTRLTVT.

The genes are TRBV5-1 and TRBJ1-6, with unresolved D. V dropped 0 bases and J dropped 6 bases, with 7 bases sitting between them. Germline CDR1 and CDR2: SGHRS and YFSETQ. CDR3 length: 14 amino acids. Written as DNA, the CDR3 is TGCGCCAGCAGCTTGGGCGACATTAATTCACCCCTCCACTTT. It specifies CASSLGDINSPLHF.

This chain's CDR3 is CASSPWTSGGRGDTQYF. The CDR3 region has the DNA TGTGCCAGCAGTCCCTGGACTAGCGGGGGCAGGGGAGATACGCAGTATTTT. The V call is TRBV2, the J call TRBJ2-3, with 13 positions matching TRBD2. The CDR3 totals 17 residues. Unmatched junction bases numbered 10, after V lost 5 bases and J lost 5 bases. In germline, CDR1 is SNHLY, CDR2 FYNNEI. Using reference TRBV2 and TRBJ2-3 for the parts outside the CDR3, the full variable domain is EPEVTQTPSHQVTQMGQEVILRCVPISNHLYFYWYRQILGQKVEFLVSFYNNEISEKSEIFDDQFSVERPDGSNFTLKIRSTKLEDSAMYFCASSPWTSGGRGDTQYFGPGTRLTVL.

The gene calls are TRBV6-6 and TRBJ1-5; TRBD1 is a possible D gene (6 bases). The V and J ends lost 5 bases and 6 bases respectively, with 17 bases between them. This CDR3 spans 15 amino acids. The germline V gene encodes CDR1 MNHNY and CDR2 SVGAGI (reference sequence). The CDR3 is CASSRGGGAGQPQHF. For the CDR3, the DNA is TGTGCCAGCAGTAGAGGTGGGGGGGCAGGTCAGCCCCAGCATTTT.

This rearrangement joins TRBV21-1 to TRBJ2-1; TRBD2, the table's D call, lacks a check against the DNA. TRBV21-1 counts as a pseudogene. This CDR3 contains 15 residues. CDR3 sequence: CASSKGQGRDNEQFF. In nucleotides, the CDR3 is TGTGCCAGCAGCAAAGGGCAGGGGAGGGACAATGAGCAGTTCTTC.

CDR3: CASSLGQGIWTEAFF. The CDR3 coding sequence is TGTGCCAGCAGCTTGGGGCAGGGGATTTGGACTGAAGCTTTCTTT. V is TRBV5-6 and J is TRBJ1-1, with a possible D match to TRBD1 (6 bases). The CDR3 runs to 15 residues. Germline loops: CDR1 SGHDT, CDR2 YYEEEE. V dropped 0 bases and J dropped 5 bases, with 14 bases sitting between them. Full variable domain (missing parts from reference TRBV5-6 and TRBJ1-1): DAGVTQSPTHLIKTRGQQVTLRCSPKSGHDTVSWYQQALGQGPQFIFQYYEEEERQRGNFPDRFSGHQFPNYSSELNVNALLLGDSALYLCASSLGQGIWTEAFFGQGTRLTVV.

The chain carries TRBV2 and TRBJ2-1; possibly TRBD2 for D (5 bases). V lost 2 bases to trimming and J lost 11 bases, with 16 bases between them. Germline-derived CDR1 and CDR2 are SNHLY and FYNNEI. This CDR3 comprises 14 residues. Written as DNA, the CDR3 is TGTGCCAGCAGTGAACCAACCTTCGGGGAACAGCAGTTCTTC. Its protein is CASSEPTFGEQQFF.

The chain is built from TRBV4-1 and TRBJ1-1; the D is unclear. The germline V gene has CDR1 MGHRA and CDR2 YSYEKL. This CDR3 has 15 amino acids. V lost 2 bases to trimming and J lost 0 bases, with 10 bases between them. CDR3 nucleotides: TGCGCCAGCAGCCAACAGGTAACATTGAACACTGAAGCTTTCTTT. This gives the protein CASSQQVTLNTEAFF.

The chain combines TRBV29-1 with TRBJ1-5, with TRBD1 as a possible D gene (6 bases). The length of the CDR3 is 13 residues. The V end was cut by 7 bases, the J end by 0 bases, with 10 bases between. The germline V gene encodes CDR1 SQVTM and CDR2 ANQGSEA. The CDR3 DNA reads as TGCAGCGCCCGGACAGATAGCAATCAGCCCCAGCATTTT. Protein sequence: CSARTDSNQPQHF.

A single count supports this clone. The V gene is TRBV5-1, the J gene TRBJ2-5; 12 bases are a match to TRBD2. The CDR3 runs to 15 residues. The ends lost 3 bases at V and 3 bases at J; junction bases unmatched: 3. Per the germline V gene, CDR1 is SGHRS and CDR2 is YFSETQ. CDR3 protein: CASSSWTSGEETQYF. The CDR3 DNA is TGCGCCAGCAGCTCCTGGACTAGCGGGGAAGAGACCCAGTACTTC.

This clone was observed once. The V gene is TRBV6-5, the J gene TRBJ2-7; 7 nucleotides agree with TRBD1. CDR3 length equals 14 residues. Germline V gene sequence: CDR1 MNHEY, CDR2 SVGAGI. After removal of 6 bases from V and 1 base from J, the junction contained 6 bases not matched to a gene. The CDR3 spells CASRRGDSSYEQYF. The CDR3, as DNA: TGTGCCAGCAGACGTGGGGACAGTTCCTACGAGCAGTACTTC.